The source of this TCR beta chain is a study of blood T cells in healthy people across ages. General study results and limits: Naive T cell percentage by flow cytometry tracked strongly with beta diversity.

This clonotype was seen many times. Its antigen remains unidentified. A second PCR of 7 to 11 cycles used a sample-barcoded 5' primer and a J-beta primer mix. TCRdb reprocessed the 5' RACE reads with MiXCR, giving one entry per CDR3 protein. The table includes 650,000 to 1,000,000 distinct CDR3 sequences, around 34% detected once. Total RNA amounts of at least 6 micrograms were extracted per sample. Trimming cost V 0 bases and J 0 bases, with 8 bases left between them. The CDR3 has 15 amino acids. CDR1 and CDR2 (germline): LNHNV, YYDKDF (reference sequence). The chain employs TRBV15 and TRBJ1-2; the D is unclear. This clonotype was sampled from a man aged 18-30 years in good health. The sequenced sample consisted of blood. The CDR3 here is CATSRDHYSNYGYTF. CDR3 DNA sequence: TGTGCCACCAGCAGAGATCACTATTCTAACTATGGCTACACCTTC.